This T cell receptor beta chain comes out of a study of cytomegalovirus exposure and HLA in healthy donors. Study-wide results and limits: Reports described diagnosis of cytomegalovirus status by the classifier as highly specific and sensitive. Clusters of TCRs from the first cohort tended to co-occur in the 120 or so validation repertoires (as a later analysis found).

TCRdb's table, derived via immunoSEQ multiplex PCR, lists solely in-frame clones and lacks some. Altogether roughly 300,000 clones are present, 87% being singletons, with the ten largest covering more than 0.9%. On this clone itself: Its antigen is unknown.

This CDR3 has 19 residues. The germline CDR1 and CDR2 sequences are SNHLY and FYNNEI. The V gene end was trimmed by 6 bases and the J gene end by 0 bases; junction bases not matched to a gene: 16. The chain has TRBV2 and TRBJ2-3, with 9 bases aligning to TRBD2. The TCR was taken from a woman in her thirties in good health and CMV-seropositive. The sample taken for sequencing was PBMCs. CDR3 in amino acids: CASRALAGTPRYSTDTQYF. CDR3 sequence (DNA): TGTGCCAGCAGGGCTCTAGCGGGGACCCCAAGATATAGCACAGATACGCAGTATTTT.